This T cell receptor beta chain is drawn from a study of siplizumab effects on memory and regulatory T cells. Study conclusions and caveats: Both greater diversity than memory cells and a major contribution to the alloresponse seemed to characterize naive T cells. Siplizumab, the agent tested, significantly reduced alloreactive sequences traceable to unstimulated CD4+ memory cells. Poor capture below about 10^-5 frequency left most alloreactive clones unmapped to unstimulated subsets.

Clones were sequenced by immunoSEQ multiplex PCR, and TCRdb holds only the in-frame ones, with some missing. The sample consists of 85,000 to 130,000 clones, roughly nine tenths of them appearing once. With regard to this clone: As yet, its antigen is unknown.

This CDR3 is built from 12 residues. From germline, CDR1 is SGHTA and CDR2 FQGTGA. The V gene lost 5 bases and the J gene lost 4 bases, with 8 bases spanning the gap. The sequence was obtained from a human donor in good health. The V gene is TRBV7-3, the J gene TRBJ1-1; unclear D gene. Material: Tregs sorted from blood. The chain's CDR3 is CASSGTGTEAFF. CDR3 nucleotide sequence: TGTGCCAGCAGCGGAACGGGCACTGAAGCTTTCTTT.